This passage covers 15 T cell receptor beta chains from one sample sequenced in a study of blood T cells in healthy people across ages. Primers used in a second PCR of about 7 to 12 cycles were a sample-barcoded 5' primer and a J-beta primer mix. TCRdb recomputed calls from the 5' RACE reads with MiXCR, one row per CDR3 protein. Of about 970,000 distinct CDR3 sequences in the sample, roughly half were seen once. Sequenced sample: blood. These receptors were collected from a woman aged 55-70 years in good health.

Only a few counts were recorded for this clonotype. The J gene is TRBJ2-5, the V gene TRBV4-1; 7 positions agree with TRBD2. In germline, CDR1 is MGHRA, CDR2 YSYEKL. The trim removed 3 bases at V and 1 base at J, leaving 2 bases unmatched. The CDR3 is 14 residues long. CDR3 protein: CASSHGRRQETQYF. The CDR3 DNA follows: TGCGCCAGCAGCCACGGGAGGCGCCAAGAGACCCAGTACTTC.

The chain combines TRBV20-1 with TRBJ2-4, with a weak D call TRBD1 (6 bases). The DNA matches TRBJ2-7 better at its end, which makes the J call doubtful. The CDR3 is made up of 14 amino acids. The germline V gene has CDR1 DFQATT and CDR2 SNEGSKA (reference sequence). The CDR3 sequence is CSAPPRQGSYEQYF. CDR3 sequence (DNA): TGCAGTGCCCCCCCCCGCCAGGGGAGCTACGAGCAGTACTTC.

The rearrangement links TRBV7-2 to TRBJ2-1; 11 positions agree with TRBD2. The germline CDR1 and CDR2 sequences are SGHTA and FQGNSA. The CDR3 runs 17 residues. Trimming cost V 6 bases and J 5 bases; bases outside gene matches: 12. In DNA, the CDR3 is TGTGCCAGCAGTCTAGCAAGACTAGCGGGATTAAACAATGAGCAGTTCTTC. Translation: CASSLARLAGLNNEQFF.

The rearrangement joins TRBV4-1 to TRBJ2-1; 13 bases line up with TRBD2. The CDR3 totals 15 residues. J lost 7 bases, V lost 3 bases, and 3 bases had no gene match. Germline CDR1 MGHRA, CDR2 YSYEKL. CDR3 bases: TGCGCCAGCAGCCAGACGGGACTAGCGGGAAATGAGCAGTTCTTC. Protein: CASSQTGLAGNEQFF.

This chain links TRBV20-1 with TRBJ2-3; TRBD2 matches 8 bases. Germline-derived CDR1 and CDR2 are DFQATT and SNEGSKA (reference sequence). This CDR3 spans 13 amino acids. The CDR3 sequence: CSRAGVGTDTQYF. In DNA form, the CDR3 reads TGCAGCAGAGCGGGAGTTGGCACAGATACGCAGTATTTT.

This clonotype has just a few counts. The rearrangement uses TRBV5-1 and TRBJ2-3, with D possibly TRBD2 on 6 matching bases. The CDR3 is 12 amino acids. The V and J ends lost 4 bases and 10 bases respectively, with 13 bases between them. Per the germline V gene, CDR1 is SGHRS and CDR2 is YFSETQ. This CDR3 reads CASSRDFRAQYF. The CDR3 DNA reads TGCGCCAGCAGCCGGGACTTCCGCGCGCAGTATTTT.

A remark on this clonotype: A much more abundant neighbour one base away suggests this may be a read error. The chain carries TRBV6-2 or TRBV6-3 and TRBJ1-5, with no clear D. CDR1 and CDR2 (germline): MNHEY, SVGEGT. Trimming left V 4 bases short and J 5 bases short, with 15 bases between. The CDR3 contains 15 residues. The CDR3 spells CASSSLLGGDQPQHF. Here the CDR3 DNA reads TGTGCCAGCAGTTCCCTACTTGGCGGGGATCAGCCCCAGCATTTT.

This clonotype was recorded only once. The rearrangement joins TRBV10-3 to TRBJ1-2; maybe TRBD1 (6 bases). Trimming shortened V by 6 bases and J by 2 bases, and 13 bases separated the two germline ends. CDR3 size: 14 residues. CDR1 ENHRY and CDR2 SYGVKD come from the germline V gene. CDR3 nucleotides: TGTGCCATCAGCCCGGGACAACTCAACTATGGCTACACCTTC. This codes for CAISPGQLNYGYTF.

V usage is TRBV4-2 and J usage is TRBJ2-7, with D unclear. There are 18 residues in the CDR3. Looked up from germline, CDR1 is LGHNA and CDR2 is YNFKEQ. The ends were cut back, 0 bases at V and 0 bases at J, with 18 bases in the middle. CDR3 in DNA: TGTGCCAGCAGCCAAGATCCCACGGGTAGGGTTTTCTCCTACGAGCAGTACTTC. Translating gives CASSQDPTGRVFSYEQYF.

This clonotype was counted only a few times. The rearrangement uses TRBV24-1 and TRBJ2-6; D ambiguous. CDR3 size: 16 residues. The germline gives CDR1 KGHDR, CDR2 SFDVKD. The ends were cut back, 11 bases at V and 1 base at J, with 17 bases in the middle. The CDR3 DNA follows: TGTGCCATCGGTCCCAGCGACACTTCTGGGGCCAACGTCCTGACTTTC. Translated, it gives CAIGPSDTSGANVLTF.

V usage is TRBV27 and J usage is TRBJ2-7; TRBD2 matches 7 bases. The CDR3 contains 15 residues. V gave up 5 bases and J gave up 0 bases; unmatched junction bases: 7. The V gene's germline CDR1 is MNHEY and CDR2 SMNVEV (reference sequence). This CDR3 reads CASSLRAGISYEQYF. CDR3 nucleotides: TGTGCCAGCAGTCTTAGAGCGGGAATCTCCTACGAGCAGTACTTC.

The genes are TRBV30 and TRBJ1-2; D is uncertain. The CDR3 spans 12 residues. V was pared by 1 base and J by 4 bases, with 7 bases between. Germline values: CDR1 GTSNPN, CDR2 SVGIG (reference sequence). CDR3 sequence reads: CAWSEGTYGYTF. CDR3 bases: TGTGCCTGGAGTGAGGGAACCTATGGCTACACCTTC. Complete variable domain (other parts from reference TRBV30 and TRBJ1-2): SQTIHQWPATLVQPVGSPLSLECTVEGTSNPNLYWYRQAAGRGLQLLFYSVGIGQISSEVPQNLSASRPQDRQFILSSKKLLLSDSGFYLCAWSEGTYGYTFGSGTRLTVV.

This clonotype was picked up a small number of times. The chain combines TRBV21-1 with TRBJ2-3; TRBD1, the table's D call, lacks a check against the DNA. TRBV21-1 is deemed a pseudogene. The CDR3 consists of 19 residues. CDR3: CASSKPRQGAGFQADTQYF. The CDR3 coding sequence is TGTGCCAGCAGCAAACCGAGACAGGGGGCGGGTTTCCAGGCAGATACGCAGTATTTT.

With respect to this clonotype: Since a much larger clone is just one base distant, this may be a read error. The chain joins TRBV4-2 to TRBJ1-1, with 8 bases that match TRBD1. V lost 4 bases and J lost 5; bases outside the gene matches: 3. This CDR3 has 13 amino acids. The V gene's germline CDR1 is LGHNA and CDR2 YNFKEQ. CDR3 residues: CASSRGQGTEAFF. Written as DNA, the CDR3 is TGTGCCAGCAGCCGTGGACAGGGAACTGAAGCTTTCTTT.

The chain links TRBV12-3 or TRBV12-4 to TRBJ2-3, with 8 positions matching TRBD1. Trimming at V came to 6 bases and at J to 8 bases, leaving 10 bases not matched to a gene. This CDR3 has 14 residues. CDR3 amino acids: CASSPDRGGGTQYF. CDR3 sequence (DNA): TGTGCCAGCAGCCCCGACAGGGGCGGCGGTACGCAGTATTTT.